Sequencing of this TCR beta chain was carried out in a study of chemoradiotherapy in HPV16-positive cancers. General observations from the study: Functional assays defining HPV-specific T cells used only a couple of HPV16-positive patients.

The germline V gene has CDR1 GTSNPN and CDR2 SVGIG (reference sequence). This CDR3 has 14 residues. V was pared by 0 bases and J by 4 bases, with 10 bases between. Using immunoSEQ multiplex PCR, the repertoire was profiled, and TCRdb retains in-frame clones only, with some absent. The data contain more than 12,000 clones, approximately 90% of them seen just once; the ten biggest clones take up around 2.9%. Repertoires were sampled repeatedly during chemoradiotherapy. Turning to this clone: Its antigen remains unknown.

Sample: blood, taken from a patient who underwent chemoradiotherapy. This clonotype was obtained from a human donor with HPV-associated anogenital cancer. This chain connects TRBV30 to TRBJ1-5; D remains ambiguous. The chain's CDR3 is CAWSVTAGNQPQHF. The CDR3 coding sequence is TGTGCCTGGAGTGTAACGGCGGGAAATCAGCCCCAGCATTTT.